The 20 T cell receptor beta chains given below trace back to one sample, sequenced in a study of Tregs in tolerant kidney transplant recipients. Method: immunoSEQ multiplex PCR; TCRdb's copy keeps in-frame clones and lacks some. Here the sample spans some 70,000 clones, less than 90% being singletons. Sequencing used CD4+ T cells from blood, obtained before the transplant. The receptors were gathered from a human donor who received a combined kidney and bone marrow transplant.

CDR3 DNA sequence: TGTGCCAGCAGCGGGGCCTTCGTGGGGATTCGGACGGACACCATATATTTT. The encoded protein is CASSGAFVGIRTDTIYF. This sequence joins TRBV14 and TRBJ1-3; weak D call: TRBD1 (5 bases). Germline V gene data show CDR1 as SGHDN and CDR2 as FVKESK. The ends were cut back, 5 bases at V and 8 bases at J, with 25 bases in the middle. The CDR3 sequence is 17 residues long.

The chain recombines TRBV19 with TRBJ2-2; 7 nucleotides agree with TRBD1. The CDR3 runs to 19 residues. The ends lost 4 bases at V and 2 bases at J; junction bases unmatched: 16. Germline V gene sequence: CDR1 LNHDA, CDR2 SQIVND (reference sequence). The CDR3 DNA reads as TGTGCCAGTAGTAGTATCGCGGACAGGACAATCCCTAACACCGGGGAGCTGTTTTTT. This sequence encodes CASSSIADRTIPNTGELFF. The entire variable domain, with the rest obtained from reference TRBV19 and TRBJ2-2, is as follows: DGGITQSPKYLFRKEGQNVTLSCEQNLNHDAMYWYRQDPGQGLRLIYYSQIVNDFQKGDIAEGYSVSREKKESFPLTVTSAQKNPTAFYLCASSSIADRTIPNTGELFFGEGSRLTVL.

The rearrangement joins TRBV10-3 to TRBJ2-5; 10 bases are shared with TRBD1. The CDR3 spans 15 residues. V trimming: 6 bases; J trimming: 5 bases; junction bases outside the gene matches: 9. CDR1 is ENHRY and CDR2 is SYGVKD in the germline V gene. CDR3 DNA: TGTGCCATCAGGACCGGGACAGGGGAGAGGGAGACCCAGTACTTC. It translates to CAIRTGTGERETQYF.

The genes are TRBV28 and TRBJ2-3; TRBD2 matches 10 bases. The CDR3 runs 14 residues. V was clipped by 8 bases and J by 3 bases; unmatched bases: 5. CDR1 and CDR2 from the germline V gene are MDHEN and SYDVKM. CDR3 loop: CASAGLAQTDTQYF. CDR3 nucleotide sequence: TGTGCCAGCGCGGGACTAGCGCAAACAGATACGCAGTATTTT.

The chain recombines TRBV7-2 with TRBJ2-7; 9 positions agree with TRBD1. This CDR3 region has 15 residues. V shed 6 bases, J shed 4 bases, and the junction held 10 bases outside the gene matches. In germline, CDR1 is SGHTA, CDR2 FQGNSA. The CDR3 DNA follows: TGTGCCAGCAGAAAACCGGGACAGGGTATTTACGAGCAGTACTTC. Protein product: CASRKPGQGIYEQYF.

The rearrangement joins TRBV5-1 to TRBJ2-7; TRBD2 matches at 14 bases. Trimming removed 2 bases from V and 3 bases from J; junction bases left unmatched: 4. Germline CDR1 reads SGHRS; CDR2 reads YFSETQ. CDR3 length: 16 amino acids. The chain's CDR3 is CASSFDGTSGSYEQYF. CDR3 sequence (DNA): TGCGCCAGCAGCTTTGACGGGACTAGCGGGAGCTACGAGCAGTACTTC.

The chain links TRBV7-9 to TRBJ2-1; no reliable D call. The V and J ends lost 5 bases and 5 bases respectively, with 10 bases between them. The CDR3 length is 13 residues. Germline V gene lookup returns CDR1 SEHNR and CDR2 FQNEAQ (reference sequence). The CDR3 nucleotides are TGTGCCAGCAGCCTAGAACAGAACAATGAGCAGTTCTTC. This codes for CASSLEQNNEQFF. The full variable domain, completed using reference TRBV7-9 and TRBJ2-1, is DTGVSQNPRHKITKRGQNVTFRCDPISEHNRLYWYRQTLGQGPEFLTYFQNEAQLEKSRLLSDRFSAERPKGSFSTLEIQRTEQGDSAMYLCASSLEQNNEQFFGPGTRLTVL.

The V and J genes are TRBV27 and TRBJ1-4; TRBD1 matches at 9 bases. Germline V gene lookup returns CDR1 MNHEY and CDR2 SMNVEV (reference sequence). After removal of 5 bases from V and 6 bases from J, the junction contained 10 bases not matched to a gene. The CDR3 has 16 residues. The CDR3: CASSRRTGTGYEKLFF. The DNA of the CDR3 is TGTGCCAGCAGTAGAAGAACCGGGACAGGGTATGAAAAACTGTTTTTT. The full variable domain, rest sourced from reference TRBV27 and TRBJ1-4, is EAQVTQNPRYLITVTGKKLTVTCSQNMNHEYMSWYRQDPGLGLRQIYYSMNVEVTDKGDVPEGYKVSRKEKRNFPLILESPSPNQTSLYFCASSRRTGTGYEKLFFGSGTQLSVL.

The rearrangement links TRBV28 to TRBJ2-2; 7 nucleotides match TRBD2. J was trimmed by 1 base and V by 2 bases; bases with no gene match: 1. Germline V lookup: CDR1 MDHEN, CDR2 SYDVKM. The CDR3 has 15 amino acids. CDR3 sequence reads: CASSLPGGNTGELFF. The CDR3 DNA is TGTGCCAGCAGTTTACCGGGAGGGAACACCGGGGAGCTGTTTTTT. The full variable domain, in which reference TRBV28 and TRBJ2-2 provide the parts outside the CDR3, is DVKVTQSSRYLVKRTGEKVFLECVQDMDHENMFWYRQDPGLGLRLIYFSYDVKMKEKGDIPEGYSVSREKKERFSLILESASTNQTSMYLCASSLPGGNTGELFFGEGSRLTVL.

The chain is built from TRBV2 and TRBJ2-1; 9 positions match TRBD2. Germline CDR1 SNHLY, CDR2 FYNNEI. The CDR3 totals 14 residues. V trimming: 7 bases; J trimming: 9 bases; junction bases outside the gene matches: 10. CDR3 sequence: CASTRLADRGEQFF. Written as DNA, the CDR3 is TGTGCCAGCACGAGACTAGCGGACCGGGGTGAGCAGTTCTTC.

The gene calls are TRBV28 and TRBJ1-2; D gene uncertain. The CDR3 runs to 16 residues. V shed 1 base and J shed 4 bases, with 16 bases lying between them. CDR1 MDHEN and CDR2 SYDVKM come from the germline V gene. Written as DNA, the CDR3 is TGTGCCAGCAGTTTATTCCCCGGACTCTCAGCCTATGGCTACACCTTC. This sequence encodes CASSLFPGLSAYGYTF.

The rearrangement joins TRBV6-5 to TRBJ1-1; D perhaps matches TRBD1 (6 bases). The CDR3 extends over 14 amino acids. Germline V gives CDR1 MNHEY, CDR2 SVGAGI. Trimming cost V 5 bases and J 0 bases, with 10 bases left between them. The CDR3: CASSRTAMNTEAFF. CDR3 nucleotides: TGTGCCAGCAGTAGGACAGCGATGAACACTGAAGCTTTCTTT.

This clone was detected once. This chain links TRBV14 with TRBJ2-2; 8 bases line up with TRBD2. Germline trimming cut 1 base from V and 4 bases from J; bases unmatched to any gene: 5. The CDR3 totals 16 residues. The germline V gene has CDR1 SGHDN and CDR2 FVKESK. CDR3 protein: CASSQGGTRATGELFF. CDR3 bases: TGTGCCAGCAGCCAAGGGGGGACTAGGGCCACCGGGGAGCTGTTTTTT.

The chain is built from TRBV15 and TRBJ2-7, with 13 nucleotides matching TRBD2. Germline V lookup: CDR1 LNHNV, CDR2 YYDKDF (reference sequence). V was clipped by 4 bases and J by 3 bases; unmatched bases: 3. There are 15 residues in the CDR3. This CDR3 reads CATSTRLAGGYEQYF. In DNA form, the CDR3 reads TGTGCCACCAGCACCCGACTAGCGGGAGGCTACGAGCAGTACTTC.

The chain employs TRBV9 and TRBJ2-1, with D tentatively TRBD1 (6 bases). Trimming removed 4 bases from V and 6 bases from J, with 17 bases in between. Germline values: CDR1 SGDLS, CDR2 YYNGEE. CDR3 length equals 15 residues. CDR3 DNA: TGTGCCAGCAGCCCAACCGGGACACCTCTCAATGAGCAGTTCTTC. Protein: CASSPTGTPLNEQFF. Looking up the rest from reference TRBV9 and TRBJ2-1 gives the full variable domain: DSGVTQTPKHLITATGQRVTLRCSPRSGDLSVYWYQQSLDQGLQFLIQYYNGEERAKGNILERFSAQQFPDLHSELNLSSLELGDSALYFCASSPTGTPLNEQFFGPGTRLTVL.

The V gene is TRBV15, the J gene TRBJ2-7; D possibly corresponds to TRBD2 (5 bases). CDR1 LNHNV and CDR2 YYDKDF come from the germline V gene (reference sequence). There are 15 residues in the CDR3. With 0 bases removed from V and 6 bases from J, the gap between germline ends came to 15 bases. The CDR3 region has the DNA TGTGCCACCAGCAGAGATGAGGGTTCAAACGGCGAGCAGTACTTC. As protein: CATSRDEGSNGEQYF. The full variable domain, completed using reference TRBV15 and TRBJ2-7, is DAMVIQNPRYQVTQFGKPVTLSCSQTLNHNVMYWYQQKSSQAPKLLFHYYDKDFNNEADTPDNFQSRRPNTSFCFLDIRSPGLGDTAMYLCATSRDEGSNGEQYFGPGTRLTVT.

CDR3 region: CASSLRRSDTQYF. CDR3 in DNA: TGTGCCAGCAGTTTACGCAGGTCAGATACGCAGTATTTT. V and J are TRBV27 and TRBJ2-3, with D unclear. The CDR3 spans 13 residues. The V gene's germline CDR1 is MNHEY and CDR2 SMNVEV (reference sequence). The V gene lost 2 bases and the J gene lost 4 bases, with 7 bases spanning the gap.

The rearrangement joins TRBV28 to TRBJ2-7, with 8 bases that match TRBD2. Unmatched junction bases numbered 7, after V lost 5 bases and J lost 4 bases. The CDR3 is 14 amino acids. Germline values: CDR1 MDHEN, CDR2 SYDVKM. The CDR3 DNA is TGTGCCAGCAGTACCGGGACTAGTTGGTACGAGCAGTACTTC. As protein: CASSTGTSWYEQYF.

The chain recombines TRBV5-1 with TRBJ1-4; the D gene is possibly TRBD1 (6 bases). This CDR3 is built from 14 residues. Trimming removed 4 bases from V and 8 bases from J, with 15 bases in between. Germline CDR1 reads SGHRS; CDR2 reads YFSETQ. CDR3: CASSLRGYGEKLFF. The CDR3 nucleotides are TGCGCCAGCAGCCTCAGGGGATATGGGGAAAAACTGTTTTTT. Looking up the rest from reference TRBV5-1 and TRBJ1-4 gives the full variable domain: KAGVTQTPRYLIKTRGQQVTLSCSPISGHRSVSWYQQTPGQGLQFLFEYFSETQRNKGNFPGRFSGRQFSNSRSEMNVSTLELGDSALYLCASSLRGYGEKLFFGSGTQLSVL.

J is TRBJ2-7 and V is TRBV9; D might be TRBD1 (5 bases). Germline V gene data show CDR1 as SGDLS and CDR2 as YYNGEE. This CDR3 region has 13 residues. The V gene lost 0 bases and the J gene lost 4 bases, with 8 bases spanning the gap. As DNA, the CDR3 is TGTGCCAGCAGCGTAGGACAGACATACGAGCAGTACTTC. Translated, it gives CASSVGQTYEQYF.